This T cell receptor beta chain emerged from a study of molecular identifiers for immune sequencing clone quantification. Study observations and caveats: Even with 800,000 to 1,000,000 naive cells present, spiked Jurkat TCR RNA from one cell was reportedly detectable.

The CDR3 consists of 16 residues. Germline-derived CDR1 and CDR2 are MNHEY and SVGAGI. With 10%, 30% or 50% of RNA, about 17,000 to 1,000,000 naive CD8 T cells were sequenced. The sorting of naive CD8 T cells used the CD8+CD4-CCR7+CD45RA+ phenotype. In the case of this clonotype: What it binds is not known. The junction departs from germline at one end; a sequencing error may be responsible.

The use of previously described methods and listed TCR primers produced the bulk TCR libraries. Using its own MiXCR run on the PCR reads, TCRdb lists one record per CDR3 protein. The profile shows around 6,000 distinct CDR3 sequences, 16% of them singletons. Sequences were obtained from naive CD8+ T cells from blood, with Jurkat cell RNA spiked in. Described subset: FACS-sorted CD8+CD4-CCR7+CD45RA+ naive T cells. V and J are TRBV6-5 and TRBJ1-2; maybe TRBD1 (5 bases). The sequence was obtained from a human donor in good health. Some libraries in this study had Jurkat cell RNA spiked in. CDR3 amino acids: CASSYFHGGRDYGSTF. In nucleotides, the CDR3 is TGTGCCAGCAGTTATTTTCACGGAGGGAGGGACTATGGCTCCACCTTC.